The T cell receptor (beta chain) described here comes from a study of blood T cell repertoires in COVID-19. Study context: Donors in the United States, Italy and Spain gave samples during acute or convalescent COVID-19. T cells, B-cell-depleted T cells, or PBMCs provided the cDNA or gDNA that served as material.

This clone has just one count. Per germline, CDR1 SGDLS and CDR2 YYNGEE. This CDR3 spans 15 amino acids. V was pared by 2 bases and J by 0 bases, with 8 bases between. Original methodology: Amplifying reference gene primers gave estimates of nucleated cell counts. Libraries were prepared by immunoSEQ multiplex PCR; TCRdb keeps only in-frame clonotypes and omits some of them. The V and J calls and clone size are taken from that table; D and trimming were inferred from the DNA. The repertoire holds around 100,000 clones, approximately 89% seen once, with 20% in the top ten. The chain combines TRBV9 with TRBJ1-4; D not certain. The clonotype comes from a human donor in a cohort sampled during active COVID-19. Material: peripheral blood. CDR3 coding DNA: TGTGCCAGCAGCGTTCGGGGTGCAACTAATGAAAAACTGTTTTTT. As protein: CASSVRGATNEKLFF.